The T cell receptor beta chain under discussion was sequenced for a study of blood T cell repertoires in COVID-19. Study overall: Material from acute and convalescent COVID-19 was sourced from the United States, Italy and Spain. Sample material is recorded as cDNA or gDNA derived from T cells, B-cell-depleted T cells, or PBMCs.

Authors' processing steps: Counts of nucleated cells, estimated from reference gene primer amplification, were obtained. Using immunoSEQ multiplex PCR, the repertoire was profiled, and TCRdb retains in-frame clones only, with some absent. V, J and clone size reflect that table, while D and trimming were determined from the DNA. The sample records about 87,000 clones, roughly 84% being singletons. Germline V gene data show CDR1 as LNHDA and CDR2 as SQIVND (reference sequence). CDR3 length: 17 amino acids. Trimming took 5 bases from V and 1 from J; bases not matched to a gene: 11. The rearrangement links TRBV19 to TRBJ2-4, with 7 bases lining up with TRBD1. The sequence derives from a woman over 75 with acute or convalescent COVID-19. The specimen sequenced was peripheral blood. This CDR3 reads CASSPDRDRLAKNIQYF. The CDR3, as DNA: TGTGCCAGTAGTCCCGACAGGGATCGATTGGCCAAAAACATTCAGTACTTC.